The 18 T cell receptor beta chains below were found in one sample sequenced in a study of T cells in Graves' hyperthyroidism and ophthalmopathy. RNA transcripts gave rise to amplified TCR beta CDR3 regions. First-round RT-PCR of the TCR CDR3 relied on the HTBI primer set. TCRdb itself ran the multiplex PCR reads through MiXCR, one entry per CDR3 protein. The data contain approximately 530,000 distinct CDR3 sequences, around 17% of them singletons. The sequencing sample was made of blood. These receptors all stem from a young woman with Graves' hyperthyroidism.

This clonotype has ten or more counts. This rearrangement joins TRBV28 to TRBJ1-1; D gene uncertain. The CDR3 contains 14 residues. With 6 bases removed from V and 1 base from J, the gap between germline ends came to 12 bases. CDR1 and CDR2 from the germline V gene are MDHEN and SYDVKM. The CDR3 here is CASSQKLRNTEAFF. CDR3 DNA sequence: TGTGCCAGCAGCCAGAAACTCCGGAACACTGAAGCTTTCTTT.

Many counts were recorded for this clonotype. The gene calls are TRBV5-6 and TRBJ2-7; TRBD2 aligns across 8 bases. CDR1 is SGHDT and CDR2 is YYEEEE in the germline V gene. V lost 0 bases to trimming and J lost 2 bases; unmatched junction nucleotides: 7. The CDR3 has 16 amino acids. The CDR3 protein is CASSLGYSGGTYEQYF. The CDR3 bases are TGTGCCAGCAGCTTGGGCTACTCGGGAGGGACCTACGAGCAGTACTTC.

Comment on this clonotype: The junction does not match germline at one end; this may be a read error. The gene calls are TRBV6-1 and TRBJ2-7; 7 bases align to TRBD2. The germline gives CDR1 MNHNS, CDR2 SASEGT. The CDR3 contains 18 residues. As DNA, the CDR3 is TGTGCCGGCAGTGAAGCGTGGCCCTCGGGACTACTTACCTACGAGCAGTACTTC. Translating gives CAGSEAWPSGLLTYEQYF.

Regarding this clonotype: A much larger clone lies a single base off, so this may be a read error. The CDR3 region is CASSLAVGSSYNEPFF. CDR3 nucleotides: TGTGCCAGCAGCTTAGCAGTAGGGAGCTCCTACAATGAGCCGTTCTTC. This rearrangement joins TRBV7-2 to TRBJ2-1, with D possibly being TRBD2 (5 bases). The CDR3 has 16 residues. The germline CDR1 and CDR2 sequences are SGHTA and FQGNSA.

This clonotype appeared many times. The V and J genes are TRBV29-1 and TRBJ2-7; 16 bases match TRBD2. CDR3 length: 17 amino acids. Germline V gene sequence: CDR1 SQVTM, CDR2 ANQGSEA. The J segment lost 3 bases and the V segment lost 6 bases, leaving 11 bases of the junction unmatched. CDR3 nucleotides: TGCAGCGTCGCCGGGACTAGCGGGAGGGCCACGCTCTACGAGCAGTACTTC. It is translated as CSVAGTSGRATLYEQYF.

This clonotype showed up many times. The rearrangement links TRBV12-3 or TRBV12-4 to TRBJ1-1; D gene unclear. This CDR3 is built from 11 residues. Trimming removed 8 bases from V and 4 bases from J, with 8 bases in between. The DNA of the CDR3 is TGTGCCAGCTATGGGTCCACTGAAGCTTTCTTT. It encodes CASYGSTEAFF.

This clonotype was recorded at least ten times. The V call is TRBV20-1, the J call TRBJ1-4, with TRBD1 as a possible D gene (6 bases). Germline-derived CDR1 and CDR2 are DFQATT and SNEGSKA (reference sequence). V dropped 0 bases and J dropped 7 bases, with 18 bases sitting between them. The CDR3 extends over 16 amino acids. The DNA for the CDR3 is TGCAGTGCTAGAGATTCAGCACGGGGGCTAGGTGAAAAACTGTTTTTT. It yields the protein CSARDSARGLGEKLFF.

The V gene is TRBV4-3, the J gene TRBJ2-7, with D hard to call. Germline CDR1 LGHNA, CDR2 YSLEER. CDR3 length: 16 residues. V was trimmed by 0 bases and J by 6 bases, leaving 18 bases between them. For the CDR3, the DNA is TGCGCCAGCAGCCAAGATGGTGTTGCGAACGACGGCGAGCAGTACTTC. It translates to CASSQDGVANDGEQYF.

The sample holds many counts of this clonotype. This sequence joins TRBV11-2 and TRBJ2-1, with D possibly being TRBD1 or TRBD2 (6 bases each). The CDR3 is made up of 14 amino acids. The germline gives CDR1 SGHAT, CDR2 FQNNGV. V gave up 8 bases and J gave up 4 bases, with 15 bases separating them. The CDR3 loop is CASGAGGAYNEQFF. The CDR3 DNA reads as TGTGCCAGCGGAGCCGGGGGCGCATACAATGAGCAGTTCTTC.

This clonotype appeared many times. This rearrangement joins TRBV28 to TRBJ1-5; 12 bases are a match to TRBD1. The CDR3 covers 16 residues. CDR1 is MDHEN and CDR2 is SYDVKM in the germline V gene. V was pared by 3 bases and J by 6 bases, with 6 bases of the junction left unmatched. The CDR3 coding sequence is TGTGCCAGCAGTTTTTGGGGACAGGGGGCTGGTCAGCCCCAGCATTTT. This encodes CASSFWGQGAGQPQHF.

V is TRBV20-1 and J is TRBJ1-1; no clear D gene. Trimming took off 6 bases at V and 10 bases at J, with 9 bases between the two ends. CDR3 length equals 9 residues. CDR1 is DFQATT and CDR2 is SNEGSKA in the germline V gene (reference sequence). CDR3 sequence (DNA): TGCAGTGCCTACGACCGAGCTTTCTTT. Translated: CSAYDRAFF.

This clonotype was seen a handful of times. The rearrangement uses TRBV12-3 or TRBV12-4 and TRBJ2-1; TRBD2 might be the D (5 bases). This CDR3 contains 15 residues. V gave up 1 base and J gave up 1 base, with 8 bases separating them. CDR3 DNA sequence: TGTGCCAGCAGTTTAGTCGGGAAATCCTACAATGAGCAGTTCTTC. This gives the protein CASSLVGKSYNEQFF.

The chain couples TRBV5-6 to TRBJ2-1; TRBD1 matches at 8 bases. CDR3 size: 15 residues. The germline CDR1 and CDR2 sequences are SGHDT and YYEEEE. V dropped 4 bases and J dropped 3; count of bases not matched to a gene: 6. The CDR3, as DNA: TGTGCCAGCAGCGTGGACAGGGAACTCTACAATGAGCAGTTCTTC. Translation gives CASSVDRELYNEQFF.

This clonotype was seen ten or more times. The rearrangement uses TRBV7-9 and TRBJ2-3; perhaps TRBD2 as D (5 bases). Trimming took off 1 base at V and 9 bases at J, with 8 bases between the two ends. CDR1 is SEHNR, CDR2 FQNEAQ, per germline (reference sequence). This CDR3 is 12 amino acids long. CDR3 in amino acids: CASSLGPGTQYF. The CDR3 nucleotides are TGTGCCAGCAGCTTAGGCCCGGGGACGCAGTATTTT.

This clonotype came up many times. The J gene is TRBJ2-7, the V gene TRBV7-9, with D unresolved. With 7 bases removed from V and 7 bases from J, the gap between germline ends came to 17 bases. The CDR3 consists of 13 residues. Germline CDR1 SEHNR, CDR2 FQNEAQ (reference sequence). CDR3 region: CASTTDPTPEQYF. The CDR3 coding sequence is TGTGCCAGCACCACCGACCCCACACCAGAGCAGTACTTC.

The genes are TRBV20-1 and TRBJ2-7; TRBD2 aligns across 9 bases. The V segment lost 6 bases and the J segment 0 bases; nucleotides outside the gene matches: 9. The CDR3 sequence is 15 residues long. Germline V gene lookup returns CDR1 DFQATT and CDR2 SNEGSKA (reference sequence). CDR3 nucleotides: TGCAGTGCGACTCGACTAGCGGAGGGCTCCTACGAGCAGTACTTC. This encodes CSATRLAEGSYEQYF.

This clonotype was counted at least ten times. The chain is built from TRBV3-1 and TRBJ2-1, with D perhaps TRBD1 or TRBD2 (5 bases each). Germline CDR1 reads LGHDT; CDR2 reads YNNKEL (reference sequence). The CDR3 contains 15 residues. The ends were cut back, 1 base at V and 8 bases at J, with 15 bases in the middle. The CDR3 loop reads CASSQVGDRSHEQFF. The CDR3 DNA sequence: TGTGCCAGCAGCCAAGTGGGGGACCGGTCCCATGAGCAGTTCTTC.

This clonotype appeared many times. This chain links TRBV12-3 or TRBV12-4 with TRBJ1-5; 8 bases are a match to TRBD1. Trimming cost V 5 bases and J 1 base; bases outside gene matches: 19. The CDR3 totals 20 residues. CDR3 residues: CASSPGRTGFGLRSNQPQHF. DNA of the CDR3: TGTGCCAGCAGTCCTGGACGGACAGGGTTTGGCCTTAGAAGCAATCAGCCCCAGCATTTT.